Included here is one T cell receptor beta chain sequence, with context. Clones were sequenced by immunoSEQ multiplex PCR, and TCRdb holds only the in-frame ones, with some missing. The table shows fewer than 100,000 clones, with approximately 86% occurring only once. These data originate in a study of blood T cell repertoires in COVID-19. Whole-study context: COVID-19 samples collected from the United States, Italy and Spain covered acute and convalescent phases.

In germline, CDR1 is SGHRS, CDR2 YFSETQ. There are 14 residues in the CDR3. Trimming removed 0 bases at V and 7 bases at J, with 13 bases between. This sequence originates from a man in his forties or fifties with acute or convalescent COVID-19. The sample was peripheral blood. The rearrangement links TRBV5-1 to TRBJ1-2; a possible D gene is TRBD1 (5 bases). CDR3 coding DNA: TGCGCCAGCAGCTTGGAAGCGGGACTTGGTGGCTACACCTTC. As protein: CASSLEAGLGGYTF. Using reference TRBV5-1 and TRBJ1-2 for the parts outside the CDR3, the full variable domain is KAGVTQTPRYLIKTRGQQVTLSCSPISGHRSVSWYQQTPGQGLQFLFEYFSETQRNKGNFPGRFSGRQFSNSRSEMNVSTLELGDSALYLCASSLEAGLGGYTFGSGTRLTVV.